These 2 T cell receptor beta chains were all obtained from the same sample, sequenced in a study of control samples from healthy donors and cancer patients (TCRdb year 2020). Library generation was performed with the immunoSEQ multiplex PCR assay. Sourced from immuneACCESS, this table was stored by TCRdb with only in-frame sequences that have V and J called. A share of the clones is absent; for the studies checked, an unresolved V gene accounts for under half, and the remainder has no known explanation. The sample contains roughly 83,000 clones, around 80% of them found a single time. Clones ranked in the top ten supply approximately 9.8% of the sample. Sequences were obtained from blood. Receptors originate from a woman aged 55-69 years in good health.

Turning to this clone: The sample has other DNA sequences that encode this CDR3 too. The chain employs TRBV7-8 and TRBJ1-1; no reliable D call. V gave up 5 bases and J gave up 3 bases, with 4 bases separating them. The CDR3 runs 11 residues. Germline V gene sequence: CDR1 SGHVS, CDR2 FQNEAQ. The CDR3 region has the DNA TGTGCCAGCAGCCCCTACACTGAAGCTTTCTTT. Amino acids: CASSPYTEAFF.

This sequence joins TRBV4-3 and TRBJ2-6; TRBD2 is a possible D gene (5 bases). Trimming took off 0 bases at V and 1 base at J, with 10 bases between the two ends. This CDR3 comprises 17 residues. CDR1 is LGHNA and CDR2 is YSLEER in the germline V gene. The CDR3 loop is CASSQDRGLSGANVLTF. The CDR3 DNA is TGCGCCAGCAGCCAAGATAGAGGGCTTTCTGGGGCCAACGTCCTGACTTTC.